Given below is one T cell receptor beta chain in context. What it recognizes is unknown. This entry is derived from a study of T-cell memory formation after mild COVID-19. Study observations and caveats: Nothing confirmed that second-wave clones peaking on day 37 were specific for SARS-CoV-2. Some responding clones appeared in pre-infection memory, suggesting cross-reactive memory joined.

Constant-segment primers served in 5'RACE that generated TCR alpha and TCR beta cDNA libraries bearing sample barcodes and UMIs. In TCRdb, the 5' RACE reads were re-called with MiXCR into one record per CDR3 protein. Of 340,000 or so distinct CDR3 sequences listed, around 13% are singletons. The germline V and J ends were trimmed by 0 bases and 6 bases, with 15 bases remaining between them. The germline V gene has CDR1 SGHKS and CDR2 YYEKEE (reference sequence). The CDR3 has 15 amino acids. The specimen sequenced was PBMCs or a T cell subset sorted from them (not recorded which). This TCR derives from a man aged 18 to 29 who had mild COVID-19 (a few samples of this study predate the infection). Cell type and time point are not known. This sequence joins TRBV5-5 and TRBJ1-1; D is perhaps TRBD1 (5 bases). CDR3 DNA sequence: TGTGCCAGCAGCTTGGAAGGAGGGGAATTTTCTGAAGCTTTCTTT. This translates into CASSLEGGEFSEAFF. Based on the CDR3 plus reference TRBV5-5 and TRBJ1-1, the full variable domain is DAGVTQSPTHLIKTRGQQVTLRCSPISGHKSVSWYQQVLGQGPQFIFQYYEKEERGRGNFPDRFSARQFPNYSSELNVNALLLGDSALYLCASSLEGGEFSEAFFGQGTRLTVV.